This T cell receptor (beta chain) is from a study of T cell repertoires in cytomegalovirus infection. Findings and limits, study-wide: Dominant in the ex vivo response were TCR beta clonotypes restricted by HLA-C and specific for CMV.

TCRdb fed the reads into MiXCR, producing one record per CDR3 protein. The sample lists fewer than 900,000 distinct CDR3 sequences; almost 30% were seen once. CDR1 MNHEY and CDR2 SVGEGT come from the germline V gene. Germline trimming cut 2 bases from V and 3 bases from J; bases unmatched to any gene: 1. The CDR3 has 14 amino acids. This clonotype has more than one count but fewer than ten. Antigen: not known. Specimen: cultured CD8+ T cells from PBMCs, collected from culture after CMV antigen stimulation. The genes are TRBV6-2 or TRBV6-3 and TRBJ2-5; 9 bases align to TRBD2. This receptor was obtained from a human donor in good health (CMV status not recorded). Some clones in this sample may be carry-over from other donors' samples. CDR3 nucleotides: TGTGCCAGCAGTTACCTAGCGGGGAAAGAGACCCAGTACTTC. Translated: CASSYLAGKETQYF.